This T cell receptor (beta chain) stems from a study of shared clonotypes between healthy human individuals. The repertoire was sequenced with immunoSEQ multiplex PCR; TCRdb's copy has only in-frame clones and lacks some. The repertoire includes roughly 2.4 million clones, approximately 95% of them detected once, and over 0.1% sits in the top ten. The ends were cut back, 5 bases at V and 3 bases at J, with 11 bases in the middle. There are 14 residues in the CDR3. CDR1 and CDR2 from the germline V gene are LNHDA and SQIVND (reference sequence). The clonotype originates from a young man in good health. The sequencing sample was made of naive CD4+ T cells sorted from blood. This sample's subset: CD45RA+ positively selected. This rearrangement joins TRBV19 to TRBJ1-3; D may be TRBD1 (5 bases). CDR3 in amino acids: CASSGGTFGNTIYF. Here the CDR3 DNA reads TGTGCCAGTAGTGGAGGGACGTTTGGAAACACCATATATTTT.